This T cell receptor beta chain was recovered during a study of regulatory T cells in long-lasting Graves disease. For the study at large: Positivity for TSH receptor antibodies plus over 5 years of antithyroid drugs meant persistent Graves' disease.

Time point of the sample: persistent/refractory GD, antithyroid drugs over 5 years with positive TRAb. The TCR library was made from RNA extracted from PBMCs. Ten or more counts support this clonotype. The CDR3 has 14 residues. Trimming cost V 3 bases and J 4 bases, with 12 bases left between them. Germline values: CDR1 SEHNR, CDR2 FQNEAQ (reference sequence). Investigators prepared the TCR beta libraries by applying iRepertoire HTBI primers and Arm-PCR of CDR3 regions. TCRdb reanalysed the multiplex PCR reads using MiXCR and keeps one entry per CDR3 protein. The sample lists some 440,000 distinct CDR3 sequences; around 21% were seen once.

The chain uses TRBV7-9 and TRBJ2-5; D is ambiguous. The sample was peripheral blood mononuclear cells (PBMCs), taken when the disease was refractory, from a patient treated with antithyroid drugs. This receptor was identified in a female donor with Graves disease. CDR3 in amino acids: CASSLGHYGETQYF. DNA for the CDR3: TGTGCCAGCAGCTTGGGTCACTATGGAGAGACCCAGTACTTC. The full variable domain, with the rest looked up from reference TRBV7-9 and TRBJ2-5, is DTGVSQNPRHKITKRGQNVTFRCDPISEHNRLYWYRQTLGQGPEFLTYFQNEAQLEKSRLLSDRFSAERPKGSFSTLEIQRTEQGDSAMYLCASSLGHYGETQYFGPGTRLLVL.